The 14 T cell receptor beta chains below all came from one sample that was sequenced in a study of regulatory T cells in long-lasting Graves disease. Arm-PCR with iRepertoire HTBI primers amplified the CDR3 regions for these TCR beta libraries. TCRdb re-called the multiplex PCR reads through MiXCR, storing one row per CDR3 protein. Of 500,000 or so distinct CDR3 sequences in the sample, around 15% were seen once. Specified time point: newly diagnosed GD, antithyroid drugs for less than 3 months. Preparation of the TCR library used RNA extracted from PBMCs. The same specimen was also included in a second study, on T cells in Graves' hyperthyroidism and ophthalmopathy.

Sequencing was performed on peripheral blood mononuclear cells (PBMCs), taken at new diagnosis, from a patient treated with antithyroid drugs. Source of these receptors: a man between 35 and 55 years old with Graves disease.

This clonotype has only a few counts. The rearrangement links TRBV4-1 to TRBJ2-1, with D perhaps being TRBD1 or TRBD2 (5 bases each). Trimming took off 1 base at V and 9 bases at J, with 13 bases between the two ends. Germline CDR1 reads MGHRA; CDR2 reads YSYEKL. The CDR3 extends over 14 amino acids. The CDR3 region has the DNA TGCGCCAGCAGCCAAGTGGGACCCTGGGGTGAGCAGTTCTTC. Encoded protein: CASSQVGPWGEQFF.

At least ten counts were recorded for this clonotype. The gene calls are TRBV28 and TRBJ2-1; tentatively, D is TRBD1 (5 bases). V was shortened by 2 bases and J by 6 bases, with 8 bases between the two germline ends. CDR1 is MDHEN, CDR2 SYDVKM, per germline. CDR3 length: 13 residues. The CDR3 nucleotides read TGTGCCAGCAGTTTAGCCAGGGTCAATGAGCAGTTCTTC. Translation: CASSLARVNEQFF.

This clonotype was observed at least ten times. The chain is built from TRBV7-9 and TRBJ2-7, with TRBD2 matching 8 bases. The CDR3 length is 13 residues. Germline V CDR1 and CDR2: SEHNR, FQNEAQ (reference sequence). The ends lost 2 bases at V and 3 bases at J; junction bases unmatched: 0. CDR3 nucleotide sequence: TGTGCCAGCAGCTTACTAGCGGGCTACGAGCAGTACTTC. Translation gives CASSLLAGYEQYF. The full variable domain, completed using reference TRBV7-9 and TRBJ2-7, is DTGVSQNPRHKITKRGQNVTFRCDPISEHNRLYWYRQTLGQGPEFLTYFQNEAQLEKSRLLSDRFSAERPKGSFSTLEIQRTEQGDSAMYLCASSLLAGYEQYFGPGTRLTVT.

About this clonotype: A much larger clone differs from this one at a single base, so this may be a read error. The V and J genes are TRBV5-1 and TRBJ2-2; D gene uncertain. Trimming stripped 3 bases from V and 4 bases from J, with 7 bases between. Per the germline V gene, CDR1 is SGHRS and CDR2 is YFSETQ. The CDR3 contains 13 residues. The CDR3 nucleotides are TGCGCCAGCAGCTGGAAGGTCACCGGGGAGCTGTTTTTT. This translates into CASSWKVTGELFF.

This clonotype has ten or more counts. The genes are TRBV5-6 and TRBJ2-5; D is perhaps TRBD1 (6 bases). Germline V gene lookup returns CDR1 SGHDT and CDR2 YYEEEE. Trimming took 0 bases from V and 5 from J, leaving 11 bases between them. The CDR3 extends over 14 amino acids. CDR3 sequence reads: CASSLAYRVETQYF. The CDR3 DNA sequence: TGTGCCAGCAGCTTGGCATACAGGGTGGAGACCCAGTACTTC.

This clonotype was detected ten times or more. The J gene is TRBJ1-2, the V gene TRBV2; no clear D. Germline V CDR1 and CDR2: SNHLY, FYNNEI. The length of the CDR3 is 13 residues. V was clipped by 1 base and J by 4 bases, with 7 bases between them. Written as DNA, the CDR3 is TGTGCCAGCAGTGAAGAAGGCATCTATGGCTACACCTTC. It encodes CASSEEGIYGYTF. The full variable domain, in which reference TRBV2 and TRBJ1-2 provide the parts outside the CDR3, is EPEVTQTPSHQVTQMGQEVILRCVPISNHLYFYWYRQILGQKVEFLVSFYNNEISEKSEIFDDQFSVERPDGSNFTLKIRSTKLEDSAMYFCASSEEGIYGYTFGSGTRLTVV.

This clonotype was counted only a few times. This sequence joins TRBV24-1 and TRBJ2-1; no clear D. CDR3 length equals 16 residues. V lost 2 bases and J lost 0, with 10 bases in between. The V gene's germline CDR1 is KGHDR and CDR2 SFDVKD. The CDR3: CATSDSGSISYNEQFF. In nucleotides, the CDR3 is TGTGCCACCAGTGATTCTGGTTCCATCTCCTACAATGAGCAGTTCTTC.

This clonotype was seen at least ten times. The V call is TRBV3-1, the J call TRBJ2-2; maybe TRBD2 (5 bases). V was shortened by 3 bases and J by 4 bases, with 15 bases between the two germline ends. CDR1 and CDR2 (germline): LGHDT, YNNKEL (reference sequence). CDR3 size: 16 residues. The CDR3 coding sequence is TGTGCCAGCAGCCACCGAGACCCGGCGGGCACCGGGGAGCTGTTTTTT. The encoded protein is CASSHRDPAGTGELFF.

The table lists this clonotype with many counts. This CDR3 is CASTPGTGGYNEQFF. As DNA, the CDR3 is TGTGCCAGTACTCCTGGGACAGGGGGCTACAATGAGCAGTTCTTC. This chain connects TRBV19 to TRBJ2-1; TRBD1 agrees at 11 bases. This CDR3 contains 15 residues. J gave up 3 bases and V 7 bases, and 5 bases lay outside the gene matches. Germline V gene lookup returns CDR1 LNHDA and CDR2 SQIVND (reference sequence).

This clonotype has a handful of counts. The rearrangement uses TRBV15 and TRBJ1-6; possibly TRBD1 for D (6 bases). V gave up 0 bases and J gave up 2 bases, with 11 bases separating them. CDR3 length: 17 residues. Germline CDR1 is LNHNV and CDR2 is YYDKDF (reference sequence). The CDR3 loop is CATSRDGRGTYNSPLHF. The DNA for the CDR3 is TGTGCCACCAGCAGAGATGGGAGGGGGACCTATAATTCACCCCTCCACTTT.

The V and J genes are TRBV5-6 and TRBJ1-2; no clear D gene. The CDR3 is 12 residues long. Between the trimmed V and J ends, which lost 1 base and 7 bases, there was a span of 8 bases. Germline V gene lookup returns CDR1 SGHDT and CDR2 YYEEEE. The CDR3 nucleotides read TGTGCCAGCAGCTTGCCAATAAGTGGCTACACCTTC. It specifies CASSLPISGYTF.

V is TRBV12-3 or TRBV12-4 and J is TRBJ2-1; 10 bases fit TRBD2. Trimming cost V 6 bases and J 2 bases; bases outside gene matches: 7. This CDR3 spans 16 amino acids. The CDR3 here is CASSPSGRGTYNEQFF. DNA of the CDR3: TGTGCCAGCAGCCCTAGCGGGAGAGGCACCTACAATGAGCAGTTCTTC.

The chain carries TRBV14 and TRBJ2-7; 15 bases are a match to TRBD2. This CDR3 is built from 16 residues. After removal of 2 bases from V and 2 bases from J, the junction contained 1 base not matched to a gene. From germline, CDR1 is SGHDN and CDR2 FVKESK. The CDR3 protein is CASSQRTSGRAYEQYF. DNA for the CDR3: TGTGCCAGCAGCCAAAGGACTAGCGGGAGGGCCTACGAGCAGTACTTC.

This clonotype has a count of ten or more. The chain is built from TRBV20-1 and TRBJ2-7; TRBD1 aligns across 8 bases. The CDR3 covers 14 residues. J gave up 4 bases and V 5 bases, and 10 bases lay outside the gene matches. Germline loops: CDR1 DFQATT, CDR2 SNEGSKA (reference sequence). For the CDR3, the DNA is TGCAGTGCTCGGGACAGGCTAACTCAATACGAGCAGTACTTC. The encoded protein is CSARDRLTQYEQYF.